This entry is about one TCR beta chain. Only in-frame clones appear in the TCRdb table, and some are missing; sequencing was by immunoSEQ multiplex PCR. The data show about 350,000 clones, 87% seen once. This sample is drawn from a study of blood T cell repertoires in COVID-19. Study background: Sample material is recorded as cDNA or gDNA derived from T cells, B-cell-depleted T cells, or PBMCs.

The sample consisted of PBMCs or T cells enriched from blood (not recorded which). The TCR originated in a woman in her 30s who had recovered from COVID-19.

The CDR3, as DNA: TGTGCCAGTGGCTGGAGGAACACTGAAGCTTTCTTT. This encodes CASGWRNTEAFF. V usage is TRBV5-4 and J usage is TRBJ1-1; D gene ambiguous. The CDR3 totals 12 residues. The germline gives CDR1 SGHNT, CDR2 YYREEE (reference sequence). The germline V and J ends were trimmed by 8 bases and 1 base, with 9 bases remaining between them. Full variable domain (rest looked up from reference TRBV5-4 and TRBJ1-1): ETGVTQSPTHLIKTRGQQVTLRCSSQSGHNTVSWYQQALGQGPQFIFQYYREEENGRGNFPPRFSGLQFPNYSSELNVNALELDDSALYLCASGWRNTEAFFGQGTRLTVV.